This T cell receptor (beta chain) originates from a study of a mutant IDH1 vaccine in newly diagnosed glioma (dated by TCRdb to the early 2020s). Looking at the study overall: Of the 32 patients who were treated, about 60% were male and around 38% were female, and the mean age was around 40 years. Peripheral blood was drawn at six visits: V03 (baseline), V05, V07, V10, V12 and V13. Longitudinal TCRB deep sequencing was done for roughly 23 treated patients, wherever samples were available for exploratory analyses. Prior to enrollment, standard therapy consisting of radiotherapy alone, temozolomide alone, or radiochemotherapy with temozolomide had been administered to patients, with the combination being received by most patients.

The full study reports these points: Vaccine-induced immune responses across multiple MHC alleles were detected in approximately 93% of patients. PBMC samples for TCRB deep sequencing were selected based on availability. The authors stated that sample limitations prevented analyses of patient blood samples from being reproduced. Pseudoprogression seemed to be unrelated to changes in the top peripheral T cell clonotypes found by TCRB sequencing.

About this clone itself: The antigen it recognizes is unknown. No base quality information exists; no much larger clone differs at one position.

The CDR3 measures 14 amino acids from cysteine to phenylalanine. Only CDR3 DNA remains: 42 bases, in frame from the first base. CDR1 and CDR2 are read off the germline V gene as SGHRS and YFSETQ. V sheds 4 bases and J sheds 5 bases, leaving 13 bases between their ends. The library was generated by the immunoSEQ multiplex PCR assay. The hsTCRB Kit was used according to the manufacturer's protocol to amplify rearranged TCR beta chain sequences. Sequencing of TCRB libraries was carried out on an Illumina MiSeq. Per the authors' processing: The proprietary platform of the kit vendor was used for demultiplexing, trimming and gene mapping. Here the immuneACCESS table is served through TCRdb, limited to in-frame sequences with V and J called. Missing clones are a known gap in these copies; in checked studies unresolved V genes cover under half, and the rest lacks a known reason. Clone size and the V and J calls come from that table; the DNA yielded D and trimming. Within this sample are about 88,000 clones, with approximately 80% of them counted one time only. The ten largest clones represent roughly 5.3% of the sample.

According to the study, the label for this sample's time point signals: baseline, week 1 (first vaccination visit). The sample's treatment or condition label, in plain terms: pre-vaccination baseline after standard-of-care therapy. All donors had newly diagnosed IDH1-mutant astrocytomas of WHO grade 3 or 4 that showed loss of nuclear ATRX. The samples were drawn from NOA16, a multicentre, single-arm, open-label phase I trial in Germany that tested a mutant IDH1 peptide vaccine in humans for the first time. Visit V03 blood draws served as the baseline sample for immunogenicity testing. Genomic DNA for TCRB sequencing was extracted from EDTA blood using the DNeasy Blood and Tissue Kit.

The rearrangement joined TRBV5-1 to TRBJ1-3, and the D gene may be TRBD1, 5 bases matching. The sequences come from PBMCs, collected from a glioma patient treated with radiotherapy, temozolomide or both. This TCR derives from a man aged 40-49 years with glioma. Some clones in this sample may be carry-over from other donors' samples. The bases are TGCGCCAGCAGCAATAGGGGAAGGCGAAACACCATATATTTT. The resulting protein is CASSNRGRRNTIYF.